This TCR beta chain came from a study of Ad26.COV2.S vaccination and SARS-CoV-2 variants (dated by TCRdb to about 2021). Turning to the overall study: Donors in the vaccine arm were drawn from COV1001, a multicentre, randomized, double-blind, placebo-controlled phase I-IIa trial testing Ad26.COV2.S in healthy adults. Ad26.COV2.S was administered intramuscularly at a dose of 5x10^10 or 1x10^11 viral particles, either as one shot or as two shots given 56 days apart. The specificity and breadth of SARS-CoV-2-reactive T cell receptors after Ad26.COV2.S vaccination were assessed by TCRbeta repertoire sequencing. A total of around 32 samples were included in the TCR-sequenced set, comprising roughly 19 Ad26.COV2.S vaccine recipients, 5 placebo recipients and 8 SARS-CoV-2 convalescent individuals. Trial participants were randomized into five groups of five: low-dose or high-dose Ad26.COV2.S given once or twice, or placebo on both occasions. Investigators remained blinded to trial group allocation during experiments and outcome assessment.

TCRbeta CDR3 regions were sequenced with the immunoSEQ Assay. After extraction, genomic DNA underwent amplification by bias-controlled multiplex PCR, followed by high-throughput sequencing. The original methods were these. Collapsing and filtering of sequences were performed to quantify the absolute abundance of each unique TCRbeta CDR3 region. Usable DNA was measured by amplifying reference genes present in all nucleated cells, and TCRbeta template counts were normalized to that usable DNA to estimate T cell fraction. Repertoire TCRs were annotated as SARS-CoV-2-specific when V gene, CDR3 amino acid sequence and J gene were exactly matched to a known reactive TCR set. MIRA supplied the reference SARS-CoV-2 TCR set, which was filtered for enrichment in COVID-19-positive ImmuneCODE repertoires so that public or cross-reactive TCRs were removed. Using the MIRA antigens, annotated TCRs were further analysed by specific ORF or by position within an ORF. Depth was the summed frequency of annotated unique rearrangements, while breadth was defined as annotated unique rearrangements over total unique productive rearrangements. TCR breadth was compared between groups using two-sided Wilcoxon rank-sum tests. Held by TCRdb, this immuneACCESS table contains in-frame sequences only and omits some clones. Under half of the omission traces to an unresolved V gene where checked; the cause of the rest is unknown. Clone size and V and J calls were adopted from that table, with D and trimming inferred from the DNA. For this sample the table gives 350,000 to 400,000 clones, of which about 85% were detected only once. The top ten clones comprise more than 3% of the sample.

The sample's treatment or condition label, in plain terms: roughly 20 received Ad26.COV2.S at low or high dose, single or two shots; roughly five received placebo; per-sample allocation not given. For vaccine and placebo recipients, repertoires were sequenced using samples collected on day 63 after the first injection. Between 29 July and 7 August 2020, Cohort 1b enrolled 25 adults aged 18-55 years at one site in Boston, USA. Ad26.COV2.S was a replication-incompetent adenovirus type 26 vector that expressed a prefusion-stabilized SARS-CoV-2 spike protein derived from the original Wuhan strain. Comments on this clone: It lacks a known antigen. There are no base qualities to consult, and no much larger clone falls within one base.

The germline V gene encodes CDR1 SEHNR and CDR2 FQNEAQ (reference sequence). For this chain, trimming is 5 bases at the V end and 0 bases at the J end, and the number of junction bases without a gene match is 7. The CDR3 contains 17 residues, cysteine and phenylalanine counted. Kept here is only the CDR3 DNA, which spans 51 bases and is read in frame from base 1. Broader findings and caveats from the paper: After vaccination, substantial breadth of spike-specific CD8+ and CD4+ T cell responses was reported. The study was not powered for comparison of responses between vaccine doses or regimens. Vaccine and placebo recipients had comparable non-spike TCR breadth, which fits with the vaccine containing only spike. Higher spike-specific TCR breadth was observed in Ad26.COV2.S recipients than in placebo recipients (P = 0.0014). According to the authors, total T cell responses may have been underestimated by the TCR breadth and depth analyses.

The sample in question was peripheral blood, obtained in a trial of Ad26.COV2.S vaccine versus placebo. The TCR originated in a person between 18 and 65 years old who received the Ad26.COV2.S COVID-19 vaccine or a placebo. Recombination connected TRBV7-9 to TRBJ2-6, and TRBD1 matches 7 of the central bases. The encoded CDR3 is CASSATGRYSGANVLTF. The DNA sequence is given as TGTGCCAGCAGCGCGACAGGGAGATACTCTGGGGCCAACGTCCTGACTTTC.